The clone carrying this T cell receptor beta chain was counted between two and nine times. As yet, its antigen is unknown. A second PCR of 7 to 11 cycles used a sample-barcoded 5' primer and a J-beta primer mix. TCRdb re-derived calls from the 5' RACE reads in MiXCR, one entry per CDR3 protein. Among about 1,800,000 distinct CDR3 sequences, 28% were seen once, and the ten largest hold 6.5% to 8.5%. This entry is derived from a study of blood T cells in healthy people across ages. The CDR3 runs to 14 residues. The germline gives CDR1 SGHTA, CDR2 FQGNSA. V was pared by 3 bases and J by 4 bases, with 11 bases between. Notes on the study in general: When one million T cells were used, diversity estimates were thought to be underestimates.

Extracted total RNA amounted to at least 5.5 micrograms for each sample. The sequenced material came from blood. This chain links TRBV7-2 with TRBJ2-3, with D maybe TRBD1 (5 bases). The TCR originated in a woman aged 30 to 39 in good health. The CDR3 DNA sequence: TGTACCAGCAGCTTGGATCTAGGGGCAGATACGCAGTATTTT. Translated: CTSSLDLGADTQYF.